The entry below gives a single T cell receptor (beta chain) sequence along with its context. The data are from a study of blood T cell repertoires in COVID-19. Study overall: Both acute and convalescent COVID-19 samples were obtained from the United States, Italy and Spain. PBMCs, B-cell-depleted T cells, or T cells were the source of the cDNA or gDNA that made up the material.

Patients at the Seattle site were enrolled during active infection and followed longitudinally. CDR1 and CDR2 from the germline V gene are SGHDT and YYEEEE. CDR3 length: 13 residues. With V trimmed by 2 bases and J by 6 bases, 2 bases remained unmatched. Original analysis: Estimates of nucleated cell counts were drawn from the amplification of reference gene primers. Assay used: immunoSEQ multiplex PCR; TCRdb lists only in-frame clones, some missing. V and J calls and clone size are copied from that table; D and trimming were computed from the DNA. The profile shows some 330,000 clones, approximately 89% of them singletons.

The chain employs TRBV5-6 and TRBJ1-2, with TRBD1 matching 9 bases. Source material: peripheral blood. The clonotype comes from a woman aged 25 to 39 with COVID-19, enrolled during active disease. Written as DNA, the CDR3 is TGTGCCAGCAGCTTACAGGGGGCACATGGCTACACCTTC. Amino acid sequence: CASSLQGAHGYTF.